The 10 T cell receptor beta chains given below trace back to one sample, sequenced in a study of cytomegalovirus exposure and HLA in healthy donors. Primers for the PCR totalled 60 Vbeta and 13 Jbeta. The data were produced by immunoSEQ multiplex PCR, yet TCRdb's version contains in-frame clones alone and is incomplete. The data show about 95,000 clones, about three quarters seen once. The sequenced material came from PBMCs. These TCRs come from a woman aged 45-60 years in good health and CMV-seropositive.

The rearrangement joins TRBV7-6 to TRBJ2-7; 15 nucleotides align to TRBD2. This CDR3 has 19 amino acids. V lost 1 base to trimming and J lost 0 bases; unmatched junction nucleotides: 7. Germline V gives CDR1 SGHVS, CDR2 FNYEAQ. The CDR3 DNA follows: TGTGCCAGCAGCTTAGGGGGACTAGCGGGAGGACACAGCTCCTACGAGCAGTACTTC. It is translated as CASSLGGLAGGHSSYEQYF.

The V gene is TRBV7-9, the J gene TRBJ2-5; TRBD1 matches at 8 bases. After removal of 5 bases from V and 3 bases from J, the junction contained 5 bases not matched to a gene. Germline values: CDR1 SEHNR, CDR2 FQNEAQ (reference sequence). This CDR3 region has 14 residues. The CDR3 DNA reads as TGTGCCAGCAGCGTGAACAGGGGGGAAGAGACCCAGTACTTC. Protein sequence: CASSVNRGEETQYF.

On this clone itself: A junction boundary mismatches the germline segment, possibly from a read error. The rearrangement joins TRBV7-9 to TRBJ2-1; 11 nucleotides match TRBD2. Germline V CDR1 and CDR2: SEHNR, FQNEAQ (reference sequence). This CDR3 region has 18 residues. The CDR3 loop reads CSSSRGTSGRPKHNEQFF. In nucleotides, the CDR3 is TGTTCCAGCAGCCGGGGGACTAGCGGAAGACCGAAACACAATGAGCAGTTCTTC.

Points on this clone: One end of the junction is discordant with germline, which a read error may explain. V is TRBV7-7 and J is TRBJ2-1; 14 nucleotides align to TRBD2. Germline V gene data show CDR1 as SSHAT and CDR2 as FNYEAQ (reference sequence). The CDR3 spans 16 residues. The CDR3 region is CASSLGTSGSWDEQFF. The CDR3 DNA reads TGTGCTAGCAGCTTAGGGACTAGCGGGAGTTGGGATGAGCAGTTCTTC.

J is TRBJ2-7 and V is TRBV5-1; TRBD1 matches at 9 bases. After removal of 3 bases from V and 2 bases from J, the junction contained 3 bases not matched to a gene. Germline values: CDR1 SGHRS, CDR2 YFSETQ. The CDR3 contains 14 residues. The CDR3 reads CASSSGQGTYEQYF. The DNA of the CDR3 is TGCGCCAGCAGCTCGGGACAGGGAACCTACGAGCAGTACTTC.

The CDR3 nucleotides are TGTGCCAGCAGCTTGACGGGACAGGGGGCCGGTGGCTACACCTTC. Protein: CASSLTGQGAGGYTF. The chain employs TRBV5-4 and TRBJ1-2, with TRBD1 matching 12 bases. The V segment lost 1 base and the J segment 7 bases; nucleotides outside the gene matches: 5. Looked up from germline, CDR1 is SGHNT and CDR2 is YYREEE (reference sequence). The CDR3 runs 15 residues.

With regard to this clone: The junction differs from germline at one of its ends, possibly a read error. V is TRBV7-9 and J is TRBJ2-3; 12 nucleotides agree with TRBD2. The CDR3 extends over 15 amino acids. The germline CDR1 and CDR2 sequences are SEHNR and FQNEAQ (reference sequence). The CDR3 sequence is CSSSETSGSWDTQYF. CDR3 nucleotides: TGTTCCAGCAGCGAGACTAGCGGGAGTTGGGATACGCAGTATTTT.

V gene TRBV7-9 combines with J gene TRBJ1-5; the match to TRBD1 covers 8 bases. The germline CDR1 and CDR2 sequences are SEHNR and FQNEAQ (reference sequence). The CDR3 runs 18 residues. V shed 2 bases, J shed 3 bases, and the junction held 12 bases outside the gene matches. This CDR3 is CASSLRNSGDRHNQPQHF. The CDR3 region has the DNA TGTGCCAGCAGCTTACGGAACTCTGGGGACAGGCACAATCAGCCCCAGCATTTT. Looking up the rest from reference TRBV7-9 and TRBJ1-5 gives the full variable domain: DTGVSQNPRHKITKRGQNVTFRCDPISEHNRLYWYRQTLGQGPEFLTYFQNEAQLEKSRLLSDRFSAERPKGSFSTLEIQRTEQGDSAMYLCASSLRNSGDRHNQPQHFGDGTRLSIL.

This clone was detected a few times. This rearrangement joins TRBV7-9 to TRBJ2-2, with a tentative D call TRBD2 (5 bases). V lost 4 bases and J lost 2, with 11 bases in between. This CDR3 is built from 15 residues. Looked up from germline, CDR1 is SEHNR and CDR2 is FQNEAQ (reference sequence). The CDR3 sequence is CASSSGLANTGELFF. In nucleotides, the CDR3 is TGTGCCAGCAGCTCCGGACTTGCCAACACCGGGGAGCTGTTTTTT.

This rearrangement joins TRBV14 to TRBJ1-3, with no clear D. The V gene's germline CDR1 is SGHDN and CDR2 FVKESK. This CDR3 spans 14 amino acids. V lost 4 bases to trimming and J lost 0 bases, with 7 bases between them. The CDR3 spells CASSRRLSGNTIYF. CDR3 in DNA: TGTGCCAGCAGCCGCAGACTCTCTGGAAACACCATATATTTT.